Each of the 16 T cell receptor beta chains below was sequenced from the same sample in a study of CD8 T cells in Susac syndrome. About 0.45 to 1 ug RNA was reverse transcribed with random hexamers. One entry per CDR3 protein results from TCRdb running MiXCR on the immunoSEQ multiplex PCR reads. The sample consists of 170,000 or so distinct CDR3 sequences, around 94% of them appearing once. Sequenced sample: CD4+ T cells from PBMCs. The receptors come from a human donor with Susac syndrome.

The V gene is TRBV9, the J gene TRBJ1-5, with a tentative D call TRBD1 (6 bases). The V end lost 4 bases, the J end lost 2 bases, and 13 bases lay between the germline ends. The length of the CDR3 is 15 residues. CDR1 is SGDLS, CDR2 YYNGEE, per germline. CDR3 amino acids: CASSPEGHGNQPQHF. The CDR3 nucleotides read TGTGCCAGCAGCCCGGAGGGACACGGCAATCAGCCCCAGCATTTT. The entire variable domain, with the rest obtained from reference TRBV9 and TRBJ1-5, is as follows: DSGVTQTPKHLITATGQRVTLRCSPRSGDLSVYWYQQSLDQGLQFLIQYYNGEERAKGNILERFSAQQFPDLHSELNLSSLELGDSALYFCASSPEGHGNQPQHFGDGTRLSIL.

This chain links TRBV12-3 or TRBV12-4 with TRBJ2-2; D unclear. The CDR3 extends over 16 amino acids. Trimming left V 2 bases short and J 7 bases short, with 17 bases between. The CDR3 sequence: CASSLRRSVVGGELFF. The CDR3 bases are TGTGCCAGCAGTTTAAGAAGGTCCGTTGTTGGCGGGGAGCTGTTTTTT.

The V and J genes are TRBV5-4 and TRBJ2-3; a weak D match, TRBD2 (5 bases). The ends were cut back, 7 bases at V and 1 base at J, with 13 bases in the middle. The CDR3 length is 14 residues. CDR1 is SGHNT and CDR2 is YYREEE in the germline V gene (reference sequence). CDR3 amino acids: CASGRDLGTDTQYF. The CDR3 bases are TGTGCCAGCGGCCGGGATCTGGGCACAGATACGCAGTATTTT.

The chain recombines TRBV4-2 with TRBJ2-1; D unresolved. Deletions cut 0 bases from V and 8 bases from J, with 11 bases between. Germline CDR1 LGHNA, CDR2 YNFKEQ. The CDR3 is made up of 14 amino acids. Here the CDR3 DNA reads TGTGCCAGCAGCCAAGATAATAAGTTCGATGAGCAGTTCTTC. Its protein is CASSQDNKFDEQFF.

J is TRBJ1-5 and V is TRBV20-1; 12 bases line up with TRBD1. CDR3 length: 17 amino acids. Looked up from germline, CDR1 is DFQATT and CDR2 is SNEGSKA (reference sequence). Trimming at V came to 5 bases and at J to 0 bases, leaving 8 bases not matched to a gene. DNA of the CDR3: TGCAGTGCTCTCGGGACAGGGGGCGCCTATAGCAATCAGCCCCAGCATTTT. Translating it yields CSALGTGGAYSNQPQHF.

V gene TRBV11-3 combines with J gene TRBJ1-1; 7 positions agree with TRBD1. Per germline, CDR1 SGHNT and CDR2 YENEEA. The CDR3 runs 16 residues. Trimming cost V 1 base and J 0 bases; bases outside gene matches: 5. The DNA for the CDR3 is TGTGCCAGCAGCTTAGCGTTTGACAGGGTGAACACTGAAGCTTTCTTT. Its protein is CASSLAFDRVNTEAFF. Drawing the rest from reference TRBV11-3 and TRBJ1-1, the complete variable domain is EAGVVQSPRYKIIEKKQPVAFWCNPISGHNTLYWYLQNLGQGPELLIRYENEEAVDDSQLPKDRFSAERLKGVDSTLKIQPAELGDSAVYLCASSLAFDRVNTEAFFGQGTRLTVV.

This clonotype was seen a few times. J is TRBJ2-7 and V is TRBV15; TRBD1 aligns across 8 bases. The V gene end was trimmed by 3 bases and the J gene end by 1 base; junction bases not matched to a gene: 5. The germline V gene encodes CDR1 LNHNV and CDR2 YYDKDF (reference sequence). The CDR3 runs to 15 residues. In nucleotides, the CDR3 is TGTGCCACCAGCAGTGGACAGGGCGCTTCCTACGAGCAGTACTTC. Amino acid sequence: CATSSGQGASYEQYF.

The chain combines TRBV3-1 with TRBJ1-6; D is ambiguous. The CDR3 covers 14 residues. Per the germline V gene, CDR1 is LGHDT and CDR2 is YNNKEL (reference sequence). V was cut by 0 bases and J by 10 bases, with 10 bases left in between. The CDR3 here is CASSQDRLSSPLHF. The CDR3 DNA sequence: TGTGCCAGCAGCCAAGACAGGTTGTCGTCACCCCTCCACTTT.

The chain joins TRBV20-1 to TRBJ1-4; D remains ambiguous. Trimming took off 3 bases at V and 0 bases at J, with 8 bases between the two ends. This CDR3 has 14 amino acids. Germline CDR1 is DFQATT and CDR2 is SNEGSKA (reference sequence). The CDR3 sequence is CSASKVATNEKLFF. The CDR3 coding sequence is TGCAGTGCTAGTAAGGTTGCAACTAATGAAAAACTGTTTTTT.

The V call is TRBV25-1, the J call TRBJ1-6; perhaps TRBD1 as D (5 bases). This CDR3 has 17 amino acids. Per germline, CDR1 MGHDK and CDR2 SYGVNS. Between the trimmed V and J ends, which lost 3 bases and 6 bases, there was a span of 18 bases. CDR3 nucleotides: TGTGCCAGCAGTGACCCGGGCTCTCCCGGGGGTAATTCACCCCTCCACTTT. It codes for CASSDPGSPGGNSPLHF.

V usage is TRBV20-1 and J usage is TRBJ2-5, with a weak D call TRBD1 (7 bases). The ends were cut back, 1 base at V and 7 bases at J, with 16 bases in the middle. The germline V gene has CDR1 DFQATT and CDR2 SNEGSKA (reference sequence). CDR3 length: 14 residues. The CDR3 region has the DNA TGCAGTGCTAGAGTGAGGGGGCCCGGGGGGACCCAGTACTTC. Translating it yields CSARVRGPGGTQYF.

The chain employs TRBV7-9 and TRBJ2-3; 11 bases match TRBD2. The junction had 5 bases not matched to a gene; V was cut back by 5 bases and J by 4 bases. In germline, CDR1 is SEHNR, CDR2 FQNEAQ (reference sequence). The CDR3 spans 15 residues. The CDR3 loop reads CASSLSGGASDTQYF. The DNA of the CDR3 is TGTGCCAGCAGCCTTAGCGGGGGGGCCTCAGATACGCAGTATTTT. The variable domain in full, with the rest retrieved from reference TRBV7-9 and TRBJ2-3, is DTGVSQNPRHKITKRGQNVTFRCDPISEHNRLYWYRQTLGQGPEFLTYFQNEAQLEKSRLLSDRFSAERPKGSFSTLEIQRTEQGDSAMYLCASSLSGGASDTQYFGPGTRLTVL.

The rearrangement uses TRBV4-2 and TRBJ2-1; no firm D call. Trimming left V 1 base short and J 3 bases short, with 7 bases between. This CDR3 contains 14 residues. Germline assignment: CDR1 LGHNA and CDR2 YNFKEQ. The CDR3 sequence is CASSQGPNYNEQFF. CDR3 bases: TGTGCCAGCAGCCAAGGTCCCAACTACAATGAGCAGTTCTTC.

The genes are TRBV6-1 and TRBJ1-3; D gene unclear. Trimming stripped 6 bases from V and 4 bases from J, with 7 bases between. The CDR3 covers 12 residues. From germline, CDR1 is MNHNS and CDR2 SASEGT. CDR3 DNA sequence: TGTGCCAGCAGGCGCAGAGGAAACACCATATATTTT. Translating gives CASRRRGNTIYF.

This chain links TRBV6-2 or TRBV6-3 with TRBJ1-2; no firm D call. Germline lookup yields CDR1 MNHEY and CDR2 SVGEGT. CDR3 length: 16 amino acids. V lost 2 bases to trimming and J lost 4 bases, with 17 bases between them. DNA of the CDR3: TGTGCCAGCAGTTACGTGCACACCGGTTGGGGCTATGGCTACACCTTC. Protein: CASSYVHTGWGYGYTF.

This clonotype has a single count. This chain uses TRBV29-1 with TRBJ1-2; D is possibly TRBD1 (5 bases). This CDR3 spans 12 amino acids. From germline, CDR1 is SQVTM and CDR2 ANQGSEA. The ends were cut back, 4 bases at V and 5 bases at J, with 11 bases in the middle. Here the CDR3 reads CSVGGLPYGYTF. The CDR3 nucleotides are TGCAGCGTTGGGGGACTGCCGTATGGCTACACCTTC.